One sample yielded the 17 T cell receptor beta chains listed below, sequenced in a study of relationships among human T cell subsets. The T cell receptor alpha and beta CDR3 regions were amplified from mRNA by semiquantitative ARM-PCR. ARM-PCR used tagged nested gene-specific primers, then communal superprimers for exponential amplification. TCRdb re-called the multiplex PCR reads with MiXCR, one entry per CDR3 protein. Of about 12,000 distinct CDR3 sequences listed, around 67% were seen once; the top ten hold 30%. After CD25, CD56 and CD294 bead selections, the flow-through was collected as Th1 cells. The sample comprised CD4+ Th1 cells sorted from blood. These receptors originate from a middle-aged man in good health.

The gene calls are TRBV12-3 or TRBV12-4 and TRBJ1-5; the match to TRBD1 covers 8 bases. This CDR3 spans 14 amino acids. The J segment lost 11 bases and the V segment lost 2 bases, leaving 8 bases of the junction unmatched. The CDR3 region is CASSLRAGGMTQHF. In nucleotides, the CDR3 is TGTGCCAGCAGTTTACGGGCAGGGGGCATGACCCAGCATTTT.

The V call is TRBV12-3 or TRBV12-4, the J call TRBJ1-5; 10 bases map to TRBD1. V shed 6 bases and J 5 bases; nucleotides not matched to a gene: 4. The CDR3 consists of 14 residues. The CDR3 spells CASRGDRGDQPQHF. CDR3 sequence (DNA): TGTGCCAGCAGGGGGGACAGGGGCGATCAGCCCCAGCATTTT.

V is TRBV7-3 and J is TRBJ2-3; TRBD1 or TRBD2 may be the D gene (6 bases each). Per the germline V gene, CDR1 is SGHTA and CDR2 is FQGTGA. Trimming stripped 8 bases from V and 2 bases from J, with 11 bases between. This CDR3 has 13 amino acids. The CDR3 region is CASSGAYTDTQYF. In DNA form, the CDR3 reads TGTGCCAGCTCGGGGGCCTACACAGATACGCAGTATTTT.

This clonotype has a handful of counts. The J gene is TRBJ2-1, the V gene TRBV29-1, with 11 bases matching TRBD2. Germline V gene lookup returns CDR1 SQVTM and CDR2 ANQGSEA. The CDR3 spans 13 residues. With V trimmed by 7 bases and J by 5 bases, 4 bases remained unmatched. This chain's CDR3 is CSGRLAGNNEQFF. The CDR3 nucleotides read TGCAGCGGCCGACTAGCGGGGAACAATGAGCAGTTCTTC.

The CDR3 reads CSASQNTGELFF. In nucleotides, the CDR3 is TGCAGCGCGAGCCAAAACACCGGGGAGCTGTTTTTT. The V and J genes are TRBV29-1 and TRBJ2-2, with unresolved D. Trimming pared 7 bases from V and 2 bases from J, leaving 8 bases between. Germline V gives CDR1 SQVTM, CDR2 ANQGSEA. This CDR3 is 12 amino acids long.

A remark on this clonotype: The junction differs from germline at one of its ends, possibly a read error. The chain combines TRBV5-4 with TRBJ2-1; a weak D match, TRBD1 (5 bases). Germline V gene lookup returns CDR1 SGHNT and CDR2 YYREEE (reference sequence). The CDR3 has 16 residues. CDR3 sequence (DNA): TGCGCCAGCAGCTTGGCAGCAGGGCGCAGGATTTATGAGCAGTTCTTC. It encodes CASSLAAGRRIYEQFF. Complete variable domain (other parts from reference TRBV5-4 and TRBJ2-1): ETGVTQSPTHLIKTRGQQVTLRCSSQSGHNTVSWYQQALGQGPQFIFQYYREEENGRGNFPPRFSGLQFPNYSSELNVNALELDDSALYLCASSLAAGRRIYEQFFGPGTRLTVL.

The V gene is TRBV19, the J gene TRBJ1-5, with D perhaps TRBD1 (5 bases). Per the germline V gene, CDR1 is LNHDA and CDR2 is SQIVND (reference sequence). The CDR3 is 15 amino acids. Trimming pared 5 bases from V and 2 bases from J, leaving 13 bases between. CDR3 sequence: CASSLHGGGNQPQHF. DNA of the CDR3: TGTGCCAGTAGTCTCCATGGAGGGGGCAATCAGCCCCAGCATTTT.

V usage is TRBV11-3 and J usage is TRBJ2-3; no definite D call. The CDR3 spans 13 residues. V was shortened by 1 base and J by 2 bases, with 4 bases between the two germline ends. Germline CDR1 SGHNT, CDR2 YENEEA. CDR3 nucleotide sequence: TGTGCCAGCAGCTTAGGTCTCACAGATACGCAGTATTTT. It specifies CASSLGLTDTQYF.

This clonotype was seen once. The rearrangement uses TRBV19 and TRBJ1-2; the D gene is possibly TRBD1 (6 bases). V lost 7 bases to trimming and J lost 2 bases, with 11 bases between them. The CDR3 totals 13 residues. CDR1 and CDR2 (germline): LNHDA, SQIVND (reference sequence). DNA for the CDR3: TGTGCCAGTACCCGGACAGACAACTATGGCTACACCTTC. Translated, it gives CASTRTDNYGYTF.

Concerning this clonotype itself: At one of its ends the junction is not consistent with the germline gene, which may arise from a read error. The CDR3 nucleotides read TGTGCCGGCAGTTTAGCGCAAAAGGGGATGAACACTGAAGCTTTCTTT. Its translation: CAGSLAQKGMNTEAFF. This chain links TRBV12-3 or TRBV12-4 with TRBJ1-1, with D possibly matching TRBD1 (5 bases). This CDR3 spans 16 amino acids.

J is TRBJ2-2 and V is TRBV27, with 9 positions matching TRBD2. The CDR3 extends over 17 amino acids. Per germline, CDR1 MNHEY and CDR2 SMNVEV (reference sequence). V shed 1 base, J shed 2 bases, and the junction held 5 bases outside the gene matches. CDR3 sequence reads: CASSLLPSGTNTGELFF. CDR3 DNA: TGTGCCAGCAGTTTATTGCCTAGCGGGACTAACACCGGGGAGCTGTTTTTT.

By share, this clonotype counts as large. The chain joins TRBV11-2 to TRBJ2-6; maybe TRBD1 (6 bases). Germline CDR1 reads SGHAT; CDR2 reads FQNNGV. CDR3 length: 18 amino acids. Trimming took off 3 bases at V and 4 bases at J, with 19 bases between the two ends. This CDR3 is CASSFGQGPNPGANVLTF. CDR3 sequence (DNA): TGTGCCAGCAGCTTTGGGCAGGGGCCCAATCCAGGGGCCAACGTCCTGACTTTC.

This clonotype was recorded only once. The chain joins TRBV4-1 to TRBJ2-5, with TRBD2 matching 9 bases. The V and J ends lost 1 base and 3 bases, in that order; junction bases with no gene match: 3. Germline V gene sequence: CDR1 MGHRA, CDR2 YSYEKL. This CDR3 comprises 15 residues. The CDR3 spells CASSQVQRGEETQYF. The CDR3 nucleotides read TGCGCCAGCAGCCAAGTACAGCGGGGGGAAGAGACCCAGTACTTC.

CDR3 coding DNA: TGTGCCAGCAGTCCACCGGGAGCGGGGGGGTCTAATACGCAGTATTTT. Protein: CASSPPGAGGSNTQYF. The chain joins TRBV28 to TRBJ2-3; 10 bases line up with TRBD2. Germline CDR1 and CDR2: MDHEN and SYDVKM. V was clipped by 5 bases and J by 7 bases; unmatched bases: 12. This CDR3 contains 16 residues. Variable domain in full (rest from reference TRBV28 and TRBJ2-3): DVKVTQSSRYLVKRTGEKVFLECVQDMDHENMFWYRQDPGLGLRLIYFSYDVKMKEKGDIPEGYSVSREKKERFSLILESASTNQTSMYLCASSPPGAGGSNTQYFGPGTRLTVL.

The chain recombines TRBV2 with TRBJ2-7, with no clear D. The V end lost 3 bases, the J end lost 9 bases, and 18 bases lay between the germline ends. The CDR3 has 14 residues. Germline V gene sequence: CDR1 SNHLY, CDR2 FYNNEI. The CDR3 protein is CASSENVDAKAQYF. Written as DNA, the CDR3 is TGTGCCAGCAGTGAGAATGTGGACGCCAAGGCGCAGTACTTC.

The chain is built from TRBV24-1 and TRBJ2-6; unclear D gene. Trimming removed 3 bases from V and 0 bases from J, with 5 bases in between. Germline V gives CDR1 KGHDR, CDR2 SFDVKD. This CDR3 spans 15 amino acids. DNA for the CDR3: TGTGCCACCAGTGATAAGGGCTCTGGGGCCAACGTCCTGACTTTC. It is translated as CATSDKGSGANVLTF.

The rearrangement joins TRBV20-1 to TRBJ2-1, with no clear D. The V and J ends lost 3 bases and 6 bases respectively, with 12 bases between them. The CDR3 has 13 residues. Germline-derived CDR1 and CDR2 are DFQATT and SNEGSKA (reference sequence). In nucleotides, the CDR3 is TGCAGTGCTAGCCACAATCCTTCCAATGAGCAGTTCTTC. Translation gives CSASHNPSNEQFF.